The 20 T cell receptor beta chains below come from one sample, sequenced in a study of T cells in Graves' hyperthyroidism and ophthalmopathy. RNA transcripts gave rise to amplified TCR beta CDR3 regions. TCR CDR3 underwent first-round RT-PCR with the HTBI primer set. TCRdb re-called the multiplex PCR reads through MiXCR, storing one row per CDR3 protein. The sample gives over 450,000 distinct CDR3 sequences, 17% of which show up once; 17% is in the top ten. The sample comprised blood. The receptors here all came from a woman aged 18-29 years with Graves' ophthalmopathy.

This clonotype came up once. CDR3 nucleotide sequence: TGTGCCAGTTCGAAGACAGATAACACCGGGGAGCTGTTTTTT. Translating gives CASSKTDNTGELFF. This chain connects TRBV27 to TRBJ2-2, with D possibly matching TRBD1 (5 bases). Germline CDR1 reads MNHEY; CDR2 reads SMNVEV (reference sequence). This CDR3 is 14 amino acids long. Trimming removed 9 bases at V and 2 bases at J, with 13 bases between.

This clonotype was found many times. This chain links TRBV19 with TRBJ1-1, with D hard to call. The germline V gene encodes CDR1 LNHDA and CDR2 SQIVND (reference sequence). V lost 4 bases and J lost 3, with 3 bases in between. The CDR3 runs to 11 residues. The CDR3 spells CASSTYTEAFF. CDR3 in DNA: TGTGCCAGTAGTACCTACACTGAAGCTTTCTTT.

The V call is TRBV5-1, the J call TRBJ2-5; D gene unclear. The CDR3 is 13 residues long. V was trimmed by 0 bases and J by 14 bases, leaving 17 bases between them. Germline lookup yields CDR1 SGHRS and CDR2 YFSETQ. The CDR3 nucleotides read TGCGCCAGCAGCTTGGCCGAGTTAGGCCGCGAATACTTC. Translating gives CASSLAELGREYF.

This clonotype was recorded many times. The chain uses TRBV5-1 and TRBJ2-5; 9 nucleotides align to TRBD2. The CDR3 is 16 amino acids. V was clipped by 4 bases and J by 4 bases; unmatched bases: 11. Germline V gives CDR1 SGHRS, CDR2 YFSETQ. In nucleotides, the CDR3 is TGCGCCAGCAGCCCCTTAAGGCTAGCGGGAAGAGAGACCCAGTACTTC. This translates into CASSPLRLAGRETQYF. The entire variable domain, with the rest obtained from reference TRBV5-1 and TRBJ2-5, is as follows: KAGVTQTPRYLIKTRGQQVTLSCSPISGHRSVSWYQQTPGQGLQFLFEYFSETQRNKGNFPGRFSGRQFSNSRSEMNVSTLELGDSALYLCASSPLRLAGRETQYFGPGTRLLVL.

This clonotype occurred many times. This chain uses TRBV6-5 with TRBJ1-1, with D hard to call. The CDR3 is made up of 12 amino acids. From germline, CDR1 is MNHEY and CDR2 SVGAGI. V gave up 3 bases and J gave up 0 bases, with 2 bases separating them. CDR3 sequence (DNA): TGTGCCAGCAGTTATATGAACACTGAAGCTTTCTTT. Protein product: CASSYMNTEAFF.

This chain joins TRBV10-3 and TRBJ2-7; a weak D match, TRBD1 (5 bases). Per the germline V gene, CDR1 is ENHRY and CDR2 is SYGVKD. This CDR3 region has 12 residues. Between the trimmed V and J ends, which lost 3 bases and 6 bases, there was a span of 9 bases. The CDR3 region has the DNA TGTGCCATCAGTGATTACGACAGCGAGCAGTACTTC. As protein: CAISDYDSEQYF.

To note about this clonotype: A much larger clone lies one base from this, so it may be a read error. V is TRBV20-1 and J is TRBJ1-2; 7 nucleotides line up with TRBD1. CDR1 and CDR2 (germline): DFQATT, SNEGSKA (reference sequence). This CDR3 region has 13 residues. The J segment lost 2 bases and the V segment lost 6 bases, leaving 6 bases of the junction unmatched. CDR3 in DNA: TGCAGTGCCGAAGGACAGGACAACTATGGCTACACCTTC. Its protein product is CSAEGQDNYGYTF.

This clonotype showed up many times. The CDR3 reads CAYKGGATEAFF. The CDR3 bases are TGTGCCTATAAGGGAGGGGCCACTGAAGCTTTCTTT. V is TRBV30 and J is TRBJ1-1, with a weak D call TRBD1 (5 bases). CDR1 is GTSNPN and CDR2 is SVGIG in the germline V gene (reference sequence). V was shortened by 7 bases and J by 4 bases, with 13 bases between the two germline ends. This CDR3 contains 12 residues.

This clonotype appeared a few times. The genes are TRBV19 and TRBJ2-3; no reliable D call. V lost 2 bases to trimming and J lost 9 bases, with 12 bases between them. Germline-derived CDR1 and CDR2 are LNHDA and SQIVND (reference sequence). This CDR3 is 13 amino acids long. The CDR3 region has the DNA TGTGCCAGTAGTATAAGTGGGCGATGGACGCAGTATTTT. Protein product: CASSISGRWTQYF.

This clonotype was seen ten or more times. The CDR3 loop reads CASRPRDYYEETQYF. The CDR3 DNA is TGTGCCAGCAGACCCCGGGACTATTATGAAGAGACCCAGTACTTC. The rearrangement links TRBV11-1 to TRBJ2-5; 7 bases are a match to TRBD2. V shed 6 bases, J shed 3 bases, and the junction held 10 bases outside the gene matches. This CDR3 region has 15 residues. The germline gives CDR1 SGHAT, CDR2 FQDESV (reference sequence). Filled out from reference TRBV11-1 and TRBJ2-5, the complete variable domain reads EAEVAQSPRYKITEKSQAVAFWCDPISGHATLYWYRQILGQGPELLVQFQDESVVDDSQLPKDRFSAERLKGVDSTLKIQPAELGDSAMYLCASRPRDYYEETQYFGPGTRLLVL.

This clonotype was counted many times. The rearrangement uses TRBV15 and TRBJ1-1; D is unresolved. Germline V gives CDR1 LNHNV, CDR2 YYDKDF (reference sequence). The V end lost 6 bases, the J end lost 5 bases, and 13 bases lay between the germline ends. This CDR3 has 13 amino acids. The CDR3 coding sequence is TGTGCCACCAGGAGACCCCTTGGGACTGAAGCTTTCTTT. The encoded protein is CATRRPLGTEAFF.

This clonotype was observed many times. This sequence joins TRBV28 and TRBJ2-3, with a weak D call TRBD1 (6 bases). This CDR3 spans 15 amino acids. Germline V gene data show CDR1 as MDHEN and CDR2 as SYDVKM. Trimming took 5 bases from V and 3 from J, leaving 15 bases between them. CDR3 residues: CASSPRQAGTDTQYF. As DNA, the CDR3 is TGTGCCAGCAGTCCCAGACAGGCCGGGACAGATACGCAGTATTTT.

This clonotype came up a few times. This rearrangement joins TRBV15 to TRBJ2-3; 11 bases map to TRBD1. V lost 3 bases, J lost 6 bases, and 5 bases stayed unmatched. This CDR3 contains 15 residues. Germline CDR1 is LNHNV and CDR2 is YYDKDF (reference sequence). The CDR3 here is CATSRDRGRWDTQYF. The CDR3 region has the DNA TGTGCCACCAGCAGGGACAGGGGGCGTTGGGATACGCAGTATTTT.

This clonotype was counted ten times or more. This rearrangement joins TRBV5-1 to TRBJ2-3, with D maybe TRBD1 (6 bases). The V gene lost 2 bases and the J gene lost 2 bases, with 12 bases spanning the gap. The CDR3 runs to 15 residues. Germline V CDR1 and CDR2: SGHRS, YFSETQ. The CDR3 bases are TGCGCCAGCAGCTTAAAAGGACAGACCACAGATACGCAGTATTTT. Protein: CASSLKGQTTDTQYF.

This clonotype was seen a few times. The rearrangement joins TRBV30 to TRBJ2-1; D uncertain. V was shortened by 2 bases and J by 1 base, with 18 bases between the two germline ends. The CDR3 covers 17 residues. Germline lookup yields CDR1 GTSNPN and CDR2 SVGIG (reference sequence). CDR3 sequence (DNA): TGTGCCTGGAGTTTTGGCTTAGGACGTCGGTCCTACAATGAGCAGTTCTTC. It yields the protein CAWSFGLGRRSYNEQFF.

This clonotype was seen a handful of times. This rearrangement joins TRBV5-6 to TRBJ2-1, with D perhaps TRBD1 (7 bases). The ends were cut back, 4 bases at V and 10 bases at J, with 18 bases in the middle. CDR1 is SGHDT, CDR2 YYEEEE, per germline. The CDR3 has 14 amino acids. CDR3 protein: CASSTGDSLGEQFF. CDR3 in DNA: TGTGCCAGCAGCACGGGGGACAGCCTCGGGGAGCAGTTCTTC.

This clonotype has a handful of counts. This sequence joins TRBV28 and TRBJ1-1, with a weak D call TRBD1 (6 bases). The germline V and J ends were trimmed by 3 bases and 2 bases, with 10 bases remaining between them. In germline, CDR1 is MDHEN, CDR2 SYDVKM. The CDR3 totals 14 residues. CDR3 nucleotide sequence: TGTGCCAGCAGTTTTCCAGGGACAAACACTGAAGCTTTCTTT. Its translation: CASSFPGTNTEAFF.

Many counts were recorded for this clonotype. The gene calls are TRBV7-6 and TRBJ2-3; 7 nucleotides agree with TRBD2. J was trimmed by 4 bases and V by 3 bases; bases with no gene match: 13. This CDR3 is built from 17 residues. In germline, CDR1 is SGHVS, CDR2 FNYEAQ. CDR3: CASSLHQGRVHPDTQYF. DNA for the CDR3: TGTGCCAGCAGCTTGCATCAAGGGAGGGTGCACCCAGATACGCAGTATTTT.

This clonotype occurred many times. The V gene is TRBV19, the J gene TRBJ1-1; D ambiguous. This CDR3 is built from 14 residues. V shed 4 bases and J shed 4 bases, with 13 bases lying between them. Germline loops: CDR1 LNHDA, CDR2 SQIVND (reference sequence). This CDR3 reads CASSKAVVGTEAFF. In DNA, the CDR3 is TGTGCCAGTAGTAAGGCGGTTGTTGGCACTGAAGCTTTCTTT.

This clonotype came up many times. The chain has TRBV12-3 or TRBV12-4 and TRBJ1-1, with D perhaps matching TRBD1 (5 bases). The CDR3 length is 13 residues. The V end lost 5 bases, the J end lost 3 bases, and 10 bases lay between the germline ends. The CDR3, as DNA: TGTGCCAGCAGTCCCTGGGGGGACACTGAAGCTTTCTTT. The encoded protein is CASSPWGDTEAFF.